This section outlines one T cell receptor beta chain sequence together with its context. The sample originates from a study of blood T cell repertoires in COVID-19. Data came from immunoSEQ multiplex PCR; TCRdb stores just in-frame clones and leaves some out. The table shows fewer than 50,000 clones, with around 75% occurring only once. CDR1 and CDR2 (germline): SGHTA, FQGNSA. The ends were cut back, 5 bases at V and 4 bases at J, with 12 bases in the middle. The CDR3 consists of 14 residues. This chain links TRBV7-2 with TRBJ2-1; tentatively, D is TRBD2 (6 bases). The clonotype was recovered from an elderly man with acute or convalescent COVID-19. Sequenced: peripheral blood. This CDR3 reads CASSGTGRYNEQFF. The CDR3 DNA is TGTGCCAGCAGCGGGACTGGGCGTTACAATGAGCAGTTCTTC.